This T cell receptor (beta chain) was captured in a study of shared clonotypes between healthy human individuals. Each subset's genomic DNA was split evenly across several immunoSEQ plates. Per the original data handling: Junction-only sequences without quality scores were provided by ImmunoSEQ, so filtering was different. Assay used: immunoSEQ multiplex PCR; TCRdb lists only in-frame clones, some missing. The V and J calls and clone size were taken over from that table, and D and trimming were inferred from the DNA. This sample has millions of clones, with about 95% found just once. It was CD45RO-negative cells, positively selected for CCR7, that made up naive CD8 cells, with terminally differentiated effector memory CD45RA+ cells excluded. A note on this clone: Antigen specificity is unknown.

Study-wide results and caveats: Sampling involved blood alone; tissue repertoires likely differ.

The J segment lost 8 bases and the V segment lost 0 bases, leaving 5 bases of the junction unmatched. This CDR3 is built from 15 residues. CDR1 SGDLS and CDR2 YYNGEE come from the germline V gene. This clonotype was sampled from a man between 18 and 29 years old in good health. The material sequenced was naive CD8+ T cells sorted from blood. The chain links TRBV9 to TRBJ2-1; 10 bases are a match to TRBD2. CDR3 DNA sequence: TGTGCCAGCAGCGTAGGAGCGGGAGGGCCGGATGAGCAGTTCTTC. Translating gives CASSVGAGGPDEQFF.